These T cell receptor beta chains were read from a single sample in a study of regulatory T cells in long-lasting Graves disease. TCRdb passed the multiplex PCR reads through MiXCR, listing each CDR3 protein once. The sample has 420,000 or so distinct CDR3 sequences, around 24% seen once. This specimen consisted of peripheral blood mononuclear cells (PBMCs), obtained when the disease was refractory, from a patient treated with antithyroid drugs. The receptors come from a female donor with Graves disease. Each CDR3 is given with its conserved first and last residue. Each record gives: V gene, J gene, CDR3 protein.

TRBV20-1	TRBJ2-2	CSAKEQGFNGELFF
TRBV7-9	TRBJ1-4	CASSARGDLHEKLFF
TRBV12-5	TRBJ2-5	CASGLGHGAAETQYF
TRBV7-9	TRBJ1-4	CASSSGQAPTNEKLFF
TRBV10-3	TRBJ1-1	CAISRDREGRTEAFF
TRBV6-1	TRBJ1-5	CSSGGGGNQPQHF
TRBV19	TRBJ1-1	CASSSSLGSDTEAFF
TRBV7-8	TRBJ2-7	CASSLSGTGLSYEQYF
TRBV29-1	TRBJ2-7	CSVVTGKAYEQYF
TRBV6-1	TRBJ2-6	CASSRRVGANVLTF
TRBV9	TRBJ2-3	CASSVAGKADTQYF
TRBV5-6	TRBJ2-4	CASSFRAGGLDIQYF
TRBV2	TRBJ2-4	CASSRLVDTNIQYF
TRBV7-3	TRBJ2-2	CASSMIGTGGHGELFF
TRBV28	TRBJ1-2	CASSFLGYGYTF
TRBV7-8	TRBJ1-4	CASSLYRGNEKLFF
TRBV9	TRBJ2-2	CASSLYRDTTGELFF
TRBV28	TRBJ2-5	CASSSPSLADQETQYF
TRBV27	TRBJ2-7	CASSFQSGGFNEQYF
TRBV30	TRBJ1-2	CATEALGANYGYTF
TRBV6-4	TRBJ2-7	CASNYLPGLASSYEQYF
TRBV20-1	TRBJ2-1	CSARLGLAGARNEQFF
TRBV19	TRBJ1-4	CASSQQGPNEKLFF
TRBV11-2	TRBJ2-5	CASSSGQPVQETQYF
TRBV12-3/TRBV12-4	TRBJ2-2	CASRMSGELFF
TRBV27	TRBJ2-7	CASSLSSFQPTYEQYF
TRBV15	TRBJ2-2	CATSEGRTGELFF
TRBV5-4	TRBJ2-7	CASSGNSGRGYGEQYF
TRBV2	TRBJ1-2	CASSGTGRWGYTF
TRBV29-1	TRBJ2-7	CSASGKAGRGLYEQYF
TRBV11-2	TRBJ2-7	CASSDTTGRYEQYF
TRBV7-9	TRBJ2-3	CASSFRRTGNTPTHTDTQYF
TRBV20-1	TRBJ1-2	CSAREKQGAGGYTF
TRBV5-5	TRBJ1-6	CASSFGTGENSPLHF
TRBV7-2	TRBJ2-2	CASSLIASLAGELFF
TRBV6-2/TRBV6-3	TRBJ2-1	CASSYAQTGAYNEQFF
TRBV27	TRBJ1-5	CASSLSHQGNQPQHF
TRBV2	TRBJ2-2	CASRATSGPAGETGELFF
TRBV29-1	TRBJ2-7	CSVRLTGTSYEQYF
TRBV13	TRBJ2-7	CASRGLAAYEQYF
TRBV30	TRBJ2-7	CAWSVSGYEQYF
TRBV9	TRBJ2-7	CASSVAGGANEQYF
TRBV12-3/TRBV12-4	TRBJ2-5	CASSLIQSPETQYF
TRBV12-3/TRBV12-4	TRBJ1-1	CASSLTAGGWENTEAFF
TRBV29-1	TRBJ2-7	CSVVGGRGSSYEQYF
TRBV4-1	TRBJ2-6	CASTLRPGGANVLTF
TRBV11-2	TRBJ2-2	CASSFGQSNTGELFF
TRBV12-3/TRBV12-4	TRBJ1-1	CASSFGSGTEAFF
TRBV30	TRBJ2-1	CAWSVHGEAEQFF
TRBV6-1	TRBJ2-7	CASSELARNHEQYF
TRBV7-2	TRBJ1-1	CASSSLLVGDRIKNTEAFF
TRBV7-3	TRBJ1-4	CASSLTGPSYPDNEKLFF
TRBV2	TRBJ1-5	CASSLDRGGNQPQHF
TRBV6-9	TRBJ1-2	CASSYHFQVIHNYGYTF